The 19 T cell receptor beta chains below all came from one sample that was sequenced in a study of T-cell reconstitution after alpha-beta-depleted transplantation in children. Preparing the TCRbeta library involved the use of unique molecular identifiers. TCRdb used MiXCR to reprocess the PCR reads, holding one entry per CDR3 protein. The sample lists about 540,000 distinct CDR3 sequences; over 25% were seen once. The starting material was PBMCs, obtained before TCRalphabeta/CD19-depleted stem cell transplant. All receptors come from a boy younger than two with Wiskott-Aldrich syndrome, due to receive a stem cell transplant.

In its sample, this clonotype was seen a few times. This chain links TRBV14 with TRBJ2-3; a weak D match, TRBD1 (5 bases). This CDR3 has 12 residues. The ends were cut back, 5 bases at V and 4 bases at J, with 7 bases in the middle. In germline, CDR1 is SGHDN, CDR2 FVKESK. CDR3 protein: CASSTRADTQYF. The CDR3 DNA follows: TGTGCCAGCAGCACCAGGGCAGATACGCAGTATTTT.

This clonotype was observed a handful of times. The rearrangement uses TRBV27 and TRBJ2-7; perhaps D is TRBD1 or TRBD2 (5 bases each). CDR3 size: 16 residues. Trimming cost V 7 bases and J 0 bases, with 19 bases left between them. Germline V gives CDR1 MNHEY, CDR2 SMNVEV (reference sequence). Here the CDR3 reads CASKRSGQGSSYEQYF. Written as DNA, the CDR3 is TGTGCCAGCAAGCGTTCGGGGCAGGGTAGCTCCTACGAGCAGTACTTC.

This rearrangement joins TRBV27 to TRBJ2-2; 9 positions match TRBD2. Losses at the gene ends were 5 bases for V and 3 bases for J; bases not matched to a gene: 13. The CDR3 is made up of 18 amino acids. Germline V CDR1 and CDR2: MNHEY, SMNVEV (reference sequence). In DNA, the CDR3 is TGTGCCAGCAGTCGATTAGCGGGAGCTACCGGGGACACCGGGGAGCTGTTTTTT. This gives the protein CASSRLAGATGDTGELFF.

This clonotype has a handful of counts. The junction and the germline gene differ at one end; a read error may be behind it. V usage is TRBV12-3 or TRBV12-4 and J usage is TRBJ2-7; the D gene is possibly TRBD1 (5 bases). This CDR3 is built from 11 residues. Written as DNA, the CDR3 is TGTGCCAGCAGCTTAGGGGTCGAGCAGTACTTC. This translates into CASSLGVEQYF.

This chain connects TRBV10-3 to TRBJ2-3; TRBD2 matches at 7 bases. CDR3 size: 17 residues. V was clipped by 0 bases and J by 2 bases; unmatched bases: 8. Per germline, CDR1 ENHRY and CDR2 SYGVKD. The CDR3 loop is CAISESRWAGDTDTQYF. The DNA for the CDR3 is TGTGCCATCAGTGAGTCACGTTGGGCGGGGGACACAGATACGCAGTATTTT.

The V and J genes are TRBV5-1 and TRBJ2-3; a possible D gene is TRBD2 (6 bases). The germline V gene has CDR1 SGHRS and CDR2 YFSETQ. The V and J ends lost 1 base and 4 bases respectively, with 13 bases between them. The CDR3 length is 15 residues. CDR3 DNA: TGCGCCAGCAGCTTGCTCTCGGCGGGATCAGATACGCAGTATTTT. Its protein product is CASSLLSAGSDTQYF.

This clonotype was counted between two and nine times. The V call is TRBV20-1, the J call TRBJ2-1, with D possibly TRBD1 on 6 matching bases. The CDR3 contains 14 residues. Germline V CDR1 and CDR2: DFQATT, SNEGSKA (reference sequence). V was clipped by 3 bases and J by 1 base, with 10 bases between them. The CDR3 sequence is CSARNRASYNEQFF. The CDR3 nucleotides read TGCAGTGCTAGGAACAGGGCATCCTACAATGAGCAGTTCTTC.

The chain has TRBV3-1 and TRBJ1-3; unclear D gene. Germline V gives CDR1 LGHDT, CDR2 YNNKEL (reference sequence). Trimming pared 7 bases from V and 0 bases from J, leaving 7 bases between. The CDR3 spans 13 residues. Written as DNA, the CDR3 is TGTGCCAGCACAACGAGCTCTGGAAACACCATATATTTT. Protein product: CASTTSSGNTIYF.

The chain links TRBV10-3 to TRBJ2-7, with D possibly TRBD1 on 5 matching bases. The CDR3 is 15 amino acids. The germline gives CDR1 ENHRY, CDR2 SYGVKD. V dropped 0 bases and J dropped 3 bases, with 12 bases sitting between them. CDR3 DNA sequence: TGTGCCATCAGTGAGTCTAAGTCAGGGCTCTACGAGCAGTACTTC. Translated, it gives CAISESKSGLYEQYF.

This clonotype was counted a few times. The genes are TRBV29-1 and TRBJ2-5; 9 bases are a match to TRBD1. Germline assignment: CDR1 SQVTM and CDR2 ANQGSEA. The trim removed 7 bases at V and 1 base at J, leaving 7 bases unmatched. The CDR3 covers 14 residues. This CDR3 is CSGLDRGLQETQYF. The CDR3 bases are TGCAGCGGGCTGGACAGGGGCCTCCAAGAGACCCAGTACTTC.

This clonotype occurred once. V and J are TRBV5-1 and TRBJ1-2; the D is unclear. Trimming left V 7 bases short and J 4 bases short, with 23 bases between. The CDR3 consists of 16 residues. Germline CDR1 SGHRS, CDR2 YFSETQ. The CDR3 region is CASWAEPTLEFYGYTF. As DNA, the CDR3 is TGCGCCAGCTGGGCAGAGCCGACACTCGAGTTCTATGGCTACACCTTC.

In its sample, this clonotype was seen a few times. The V call is TRBV10-2, the J call TRBJ1-5; D may be TRBD1 (5 bases). Germline CDR1 and CDR2: WSHSY and SAAADI. The CDR3 has 14 amino acids. Trimming removed 4 bases at V and 2 bases at J, with 9 bases between. The CDR3, as DNA: TGCGCCAGCAGTGGCGGGGCCGGCAATCAGCCCCAGCATTTT. Its translation: CASSGGAGNQPQHF.

The J gene is TRBJ1-5, the V gene TRBV5-1, with a weak D call TRBD1 (5 bases). V dropped 7 bases and J dropped 1 base, with 15 bases sitting between them. The CDR3 loop spans 15 amino acids. Germline CDR1 SGHRS, CDR2 YFSETQ. CDR3 DNA sequence: TGCGCCAGCCAAAGGGTGGCAGGGAGCAATCAGCCCCAGCATTTT. Residues: CASQRVAGSNQPQHF.

The chain recombines TRBV29-1 with TRBJ2-5; D not resolved. Trimming took 6 bases from V and 4 from J, leaving 15 bases between them. The CDR3 runs to 13 residues. Per the germline V gene, CDR1 is SQVTM and CDR2 is ANQGSEA. The CDR3 sequence is CSVANVSGETQYF. DNA of the CDR3: TGCAGCGTCGCCAATGTTTCGGGAGAGACCCAGTACTTC.

V gene TRBV18 combines with J gene TRBJ1-5, with D tentatively TRBD1 (5 bases). The germline V gene has CDR1 KGHSH and CDR2 LQKENI. The CDR3 length is 15 residues. V was clipped by 0 bases and J by 6 bases, with 12 bases between them. This CDR3 reads CASSPPGDRGQPQHF. The CDR3 DNA follows: TGTGCCAGCTCACCACCGGGGGATCGGGGTCAGCCCCAGCATTTT. The variable domain in full, completed from reference TRBV18 and TRBJ1-5, reads NAGVMQNPRHLVRRRGQEARLRCSPMKGHSHVYWYRQLPEEGLKFMVYLQKENIIDESGMPKERFSAEFPKEGPSILRIQQVVRGDSAAYFCASSPPGDRGQPQHFGDGTRLSIL.

This clonotype was seen a handful of times. This chain connects TRBV5-6 to TRBJ2-3, with D perhaps TRBD2 (5 bases). The V gene's germline CDR1 is SGHDT and CDR2 YYEEEE. The CDR3 has 14 residues. V lost 5 bases to trimming and J lost 1 base, with 11 bases between them. The CDR3 sequence is CASRLSGGTDTQYF. The CDR3 DNA reads TGTGCCAGCAGATTGTCCGGGGGCACAGATACGCAGTATTTT.

This chain connects TRBV6-1 to TRBJ2-3; 13 positions agree with TRBD2. The CDR3 sequence is 21 residues long. CDR1 MNHNS and CDR2 SASEGT come from the germline V gene. Trimming cost V 6 bases and J 0 bases; bases outside gene matches: 18. CDR3 DNA: TGTGCCAGCAGGAAGTTAGTCGGGACTAGCGGGACTCAGGGGAGCACAGATACGCAGTATTTT. Its protein is CASRKLVGTSGTQGSTDTQYF.

The J gene is TRBJ2-5, the V gene TRBV5-1; D not certain. The CDR3 consists of 13 residues. Per the germline V gene, CDR1 is SGHRS and CDR2 is YFSETQ. The V end was cut by 0 bases, the J end by 4 bases, with 7 bases between. CDR3 region: CASSLDRPETQYF. The CDR3 nucleotides read TGCGCCAGCAGCTTGGATCGCCCAGAGACCCAGTACTTC.

Only a few counts were recorded for this clonotype. The V gene is TRBV5-6, the J gene TRBJ2-7; no definite D call. V was trimmed by 6 bases and J by 1 base, leaving 11 bases between them. The CDR3 contains 13 residues. Germline V gene sequence: CDR1 SGHDT, CDR2 YYEEEE. This chain's CDR3 is CASTRDRSYEQYF. For the CDR3, the DNA is TGTGCCAGCACTAGAGACCGGTCCTACGAGCAGTACTTC.